These 3 T cell receptor beta chains were sequenced from one sample in a study of shared clonotypes between healthy human individuals. The assay was immunoSEQ multiplex PCR, and TCRdb's table has in-frame clones only and misses some. Counted here are hundreds of thousands of clones, around 96% occurring once; the ten biggest clones make up about 0.054%. The sequenced sample consisted of naive CD4+ T cells sorted from blood. Indicated subset: CD45RA+ positively selected. All receptors derive from a woman in her thirties in good health.

The chain couples TRBV2 to TRBJ1-1; D not certain. The CDR3 totals 13 residues. Trimming pared 7 bases from V and 4 bases from J, leaving 13 bases between. Looked up from germline, CDR1 is SNHLY and CDR2 is FYNNEI. CDR3 region: CASNYWKGTEAFF. The CDR3 coding sequence is TGTGCCAGCAACTACTGGAAAGGCACTGAAGCTTTCTTT.

The rearrangement joins TRBV28 to TRBJ2-7; a possible D gene is TRBD2 (5 bases). CDR1 and CDR2 from the germline V gene are MDHEN and SYDVKM. The CDR3 contains 15 residues. Trimming took off 2 bases at V and 2 bases at J, with 13 bases between the two ends. CDR3 loop: CASSLNLAGTYEQYF. Here the CDR3 DNA reads TGTGCCAGCAGTTTAAACCTAGCCGGAACCTACGAGCAGTACTTC.

V is TRBV28 and J is TRBJ2-2, with D maybe TRBD2 (6 bases). Per the germline V gene, CDR1 is MDHEN and CDR2 is SYDVKM. Trimming removed 8 bases from V and 4 bases from J, with 17 bases in between. The CDR3 contains 15 residues. DNA of the CDR3: TGTGCCAGCGGGCTGACTAGATCTCGCACCGGGGAGCTGTTTTTT. It yields the protein CASGLTRSRTGELFF.